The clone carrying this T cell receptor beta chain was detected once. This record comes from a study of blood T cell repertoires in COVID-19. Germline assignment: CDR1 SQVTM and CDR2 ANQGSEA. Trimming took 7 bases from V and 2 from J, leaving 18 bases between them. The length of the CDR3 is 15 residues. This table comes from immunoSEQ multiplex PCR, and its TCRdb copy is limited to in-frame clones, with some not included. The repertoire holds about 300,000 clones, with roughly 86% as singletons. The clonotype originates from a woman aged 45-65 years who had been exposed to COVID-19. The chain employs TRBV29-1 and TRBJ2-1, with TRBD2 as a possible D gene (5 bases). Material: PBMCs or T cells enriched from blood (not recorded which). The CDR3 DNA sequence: TGCAGCGCACACACCGGAGGCACGACCTACAATGAGCAGTTCTTC. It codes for CSAHTGGTTYNEQFF.